Below, one T cell receptor (beta chain) is given with its context. The antigen it binds to is not known. Base qualities are not recorded, but no much larger clone differs from it by a single base. The data originate from a study of regulatory T cells in long-lasting Graves disease (dated by TCRdb to the early 2020s). Regarding the complete study: Patients with newly diagnosed Graves' disease had been on antithyroid drugs for under 3 months. Persistent Graves' disease patients were compared with newly diagnosed Graves' disease patients by peripheral blood TCR sequencing and RNA sequencing. The study took place in China and was registered as a clinical trial. A total of about 33 samples underwent TCR sequencing, from around 13 patients with persistent Graves' disease and around 20 patients with newly diagnosed Graves' disease.

Sample time point, as interpreted from the label and publication: newly diagnosed GD, antithyroid drugs for less than 3 months. For both TCR sequencing and RNA sequencing, RNA was extracted from PBMCs using TRIzol. The diagnosis of Graves' disease was made according to American Thyroid Association guidelines. Patients were recruited from an endocrinology department in Xi'an, China. From each patient, around 9 milliliters of peripheral blood was collected into an EDTA anticoagulant tube. Ficoll Paque Plus density gradient separation was used to isolate PBMCs, and no additional T cell sorting was done. RNA quality was checked with an Agilent 2100 Bioanalyzer and agarose gel, and concentration with a NanoDrop 2000. Overall results and qualifications from the work: Sequencing and analysis were restricted to the TCR beta chain. The study examined only peripheral blood because the primary lesion, thyroid tissue, could not be accessed. The authors acknowledged the small sample size as a limitation that may reduce accuracy. Compared with newly diagnosed patients, patients with persistent Graves' disease had lower TCR Shannon entropy and fewer highly expanded clones, which suggests clonal expansion. More public clonotypes were shared among persistent patients (about 2,800) than among newly diagnosed patients (over 900).

The library was produced with multiplex PCR. Sequenced on an Illumina HiSeq 4000. TCR beta libraries were built with iRepertoire HTBI primers and Arm-PCR amplification of CDR3 regions. Before sequencing, the PCR products went through gel purification. The published analysis was carried out like this. A total of some 60 TRBV and 14 TRBJ segments were identified across samples and were used for gene usage analysis of CDR3 amino acid clonotypes. Filtered high-quality paired reads were merged into contigs using COPE and FqMerger. Contigs were aligned with BLAST to IMGT TRBV, TRBD and TRBJ reference genes, and CDR3 was defined per IMGT. Any clonotype with a frequency above 0.1% was classified as a highly expanded clone. Shannon entropy served as the measure of repertoire diversity, while the Gini coefficient captured V-J evenness. Public clonotypes were defined as clonotypes shared by more than one individual. The public sequencing data were trimmed at Q25 with fastp and processed into clonotypes with MiXCR by TCRdb, which kept only in-frame beta chains. One record per CDR3 amino acid sequence lists the most common genes and DNA. The V and J calls reflect TCRdb's pipeline rather than the authors' work. Across this sample there are around 460,000 distinct CDR3 sequences, with roughly 15% seen only once. Jointly, the top ten make up about a sixth of the sample.

The same sample was also studied in work on T cells in Graves' hyperthyroidism and ophthalmopathy. In that second paper, the authors write: Stable Graves' hyperthyroidism was defined as the absence of progression to ophthalmopathy over 18 months of follow-up. Hyperthyroidism patients were newly diagnosed, had a disease duration of under 2 months, and were aged 18 to 65 years. The study excluded patients with uncontrolled infections, other autoimmune diseases, pregnancy or lactation. Clinical symptoms, serum thyroxine and TRAb, thyroid ultrasound, and orbital computed tomography formed the basis for the diagnoses. For the first round of RT-PCR on the TCR CDR3, the HTBI primer set was used together with the Qiagen OneStep RT-PCR kit. Most expanded thyroid clonotypes (frequency above 0.001) were also detected in blood, suggesting blood repertoires may reflect thyroid immune responses. A 13 V-J signature model separated ophthalmopathy from stable hyperthyroidism, with approximately 87% sensitivity and 81.08% specificity in cross-validation and 80%/75% in testing. In validation, the model predicted progression to ophthalmopathy a median of 6.5 months before onset, with over 55% sensitivity and about 72% specificity. To identify TCR V-J signatures that set the groups apart, the researchers used a discovery cohort of 100 patients, made up of 40 to 45 with Graves' ophthalmopathy and about 55 with stable Graves' hyperthyroidism. An independent validation cohort of under 20 hyperthyroidism patients and 17 patients who later progressed to ophthalmopathy tested prospective prediction of ophthalmopathy. The approximately 90 discovery patients were divided at random into training and test sets in a 7:3 ratio. In addition, the study compared T-cell repertoires in thyroid tissue and in blood from six Graves' hyperthyroidism patients. After sampling, hyperthyroidism patients received methimazole starting at 30 mg daily, and ophthalmopathy patients received high-dose intravenous methylprednisolone. A second multiplex PCR round built the libraries, followed by size selection and purification. Paired-end sequencing of the libraries was performed with 100 bp reads on an Illumina HiSeq2000. SOAPnuke was used to process the raw data, with reads discarded if the reads contained adapters or uncalled bases, had a mean Phred below 15, or lacked an exact constant-primer or identifier match. High-quality paired reads were merged using COPE v1.2.5, and each unique nucleotide sequence was defined as a clonotype. Clonotypes were aligned to IMGT TRBV, TRBD and TRBJ reference segments using MiTCR v1.1. Only V-J combinations with frequency above 0.0001, covering 99% to 99.2% of repertoires, were analysed. A TCS score was defined as the ratio of F50 (clonal expansion) to E x V (chaos), with BLOSUM62-based TCRdist applied between CDR3 peptides within each V-J. Welch's t-statistics and random forest reduced 500 to 650 V-J features to about 13, which were used in a naive Bayes classifier (R e1071). No statistical method was used to fix the sample size in advance, and group allocation was not hidden from the investigators. The paper reports TCR Vbeta CDR3 sequencing of some 140 peripheral blood samples: 43 ophthalmopathy, roughly 74 hyperthyroidism and 17 progressor patients.

The clonotype was recovered from a woman aged 45-60 years with Graves disease. Donor details come from another sample of the same person, matched by shared clones. The specimen was peripheral blood mononuclear cells (PBMCs), collected at new diagnosis, from a patient treated with antithyroid drugs.

The DNA sequence reads TGTGCCAGCAGTGGCTGGATCCCGAACACTGAAGCTTTCTTT. Translated, it reads CASSGWIPNTEAFF. The chain is encoded by TRBV25-1 joined to TRBJ1-1; there is no confident call for the D gene. V and J are truncated by 4 bases and 1 base respectively, leaving an intervening sequence of 10 bases. Its CDR3 holds 14 amino acids, cysteine through phenylalanine. The entry retains the CDR3 DNA only, 42 bases that are in frame from base 1. The germline V gene sets CDR1 to MGHDK and CDR2 to SYGVNS.